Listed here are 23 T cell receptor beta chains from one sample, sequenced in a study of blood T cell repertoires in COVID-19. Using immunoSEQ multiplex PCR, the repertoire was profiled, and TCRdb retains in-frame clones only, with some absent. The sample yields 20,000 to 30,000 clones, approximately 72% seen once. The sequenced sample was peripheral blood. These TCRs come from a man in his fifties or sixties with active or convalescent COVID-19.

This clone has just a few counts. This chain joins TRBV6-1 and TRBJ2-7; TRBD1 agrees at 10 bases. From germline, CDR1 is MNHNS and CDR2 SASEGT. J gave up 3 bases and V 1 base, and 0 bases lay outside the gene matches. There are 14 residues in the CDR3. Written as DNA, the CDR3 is TGTGCCAGCAGTGAAGGGACAGGGGGCTACGAGCAGTACTTC. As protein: CASSEGTGGYEQYF.

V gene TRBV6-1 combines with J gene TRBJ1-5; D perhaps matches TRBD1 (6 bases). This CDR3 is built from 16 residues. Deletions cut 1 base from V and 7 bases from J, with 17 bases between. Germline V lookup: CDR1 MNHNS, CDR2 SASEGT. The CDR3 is CASSEEGTGRGQPQHF. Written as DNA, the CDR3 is TGTGCCAGCAGTGAAGAGGGCACAGGGAGAGGACAGCCCCAGCATTTT.

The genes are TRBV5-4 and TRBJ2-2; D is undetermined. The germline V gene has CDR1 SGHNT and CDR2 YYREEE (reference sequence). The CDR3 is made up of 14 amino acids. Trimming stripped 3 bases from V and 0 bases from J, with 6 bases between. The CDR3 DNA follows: TGTGCCAGCAGCTCCCGTCCGAACACCGGGGAGCTGTTTTTT. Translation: CASSSRPNTGELFF.

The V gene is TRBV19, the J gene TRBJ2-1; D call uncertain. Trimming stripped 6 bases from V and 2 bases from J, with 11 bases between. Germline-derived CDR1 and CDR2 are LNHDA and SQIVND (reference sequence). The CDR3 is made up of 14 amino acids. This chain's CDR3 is CASRASPAYNEQFF. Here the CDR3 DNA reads TGTGCCAGTAGGGCCAGTCCTGCCTACAATGAGCAGTTCTTC. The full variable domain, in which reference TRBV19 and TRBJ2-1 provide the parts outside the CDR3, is DGGITQSPKYLFRKEGQNVTLSCEQNLNHDAMYWYRQDPGQGLRLIYYSQIVNDFQKGDIAEGYSVSREKKESFPLTVTSAQKNPTAFYLCASRASPAYNEQFFGPGTRLTVL.

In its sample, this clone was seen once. CDR3 DNA: TGTGCCAGTAGTATTGGGTGGGCCAGGGATGAGCAGTTCTTC. Its translation: CASSIGWARDEQFF. The rearrangement links TRBV19 to TRBJ2-1; D possibly corresponds to TRBD1 (5 bases). Per the germline V gene, CDR1 is LNHDA and CDR2 is SQIVND (reference sequence). The CDR3 loop spans 14 amino acids. V lost 3 bases, J lost 8 bases, and 14 bases lay in between.

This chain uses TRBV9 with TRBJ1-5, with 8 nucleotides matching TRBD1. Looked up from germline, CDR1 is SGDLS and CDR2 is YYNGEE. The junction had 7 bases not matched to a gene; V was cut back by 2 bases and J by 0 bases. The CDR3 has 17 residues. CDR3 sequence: CASSVPGGPYSNQPQHF. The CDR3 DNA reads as TGTGCCAGCAGCGTCCCAGGGGGCCCTTATAGCAATCAGCCCCAGCATTTT.

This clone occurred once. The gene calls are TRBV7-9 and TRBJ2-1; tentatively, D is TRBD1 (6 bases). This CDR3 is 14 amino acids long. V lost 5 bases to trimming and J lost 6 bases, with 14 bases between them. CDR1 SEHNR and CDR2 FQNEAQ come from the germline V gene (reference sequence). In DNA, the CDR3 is TGTGCCAGCAGCCTTTGGACAGAATCCAATGAGCAGTTCTTC. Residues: CASSLWTESNEQFF.

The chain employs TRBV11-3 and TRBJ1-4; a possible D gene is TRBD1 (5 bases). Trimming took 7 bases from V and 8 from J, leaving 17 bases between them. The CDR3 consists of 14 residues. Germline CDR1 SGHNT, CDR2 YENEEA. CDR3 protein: CASNAGPVKEKLFF. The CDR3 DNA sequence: TGTGCCAGCAACGCAGGGCCGGTTAAGGAAAAACTGTTTTTT.

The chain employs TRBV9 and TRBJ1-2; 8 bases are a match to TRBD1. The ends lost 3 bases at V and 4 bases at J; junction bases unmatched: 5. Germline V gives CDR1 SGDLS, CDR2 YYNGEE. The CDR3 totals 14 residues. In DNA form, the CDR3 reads TGTGCCAGCAGCGAAGGGACAGGCCCCTATGGCTACACCTTC. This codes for CASSEGTGPYGYTF.

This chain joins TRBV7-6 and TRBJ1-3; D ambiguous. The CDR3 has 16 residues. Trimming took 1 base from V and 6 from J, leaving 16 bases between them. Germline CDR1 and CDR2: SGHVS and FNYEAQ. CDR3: CASSLVEAGIANTIYF. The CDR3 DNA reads TGTGCCAGCAGCTTAGTCGAGGCGGGGATTGCAAACACCATATATTTT.

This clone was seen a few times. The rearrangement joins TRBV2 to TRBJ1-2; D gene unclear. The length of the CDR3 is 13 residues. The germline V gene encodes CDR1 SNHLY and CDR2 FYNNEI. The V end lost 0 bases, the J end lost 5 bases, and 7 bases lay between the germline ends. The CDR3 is CASSEANGYGYTF. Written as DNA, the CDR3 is TGTGCCAGCAGTGAAGCGAACGGGTATGGCTACACCTTC.

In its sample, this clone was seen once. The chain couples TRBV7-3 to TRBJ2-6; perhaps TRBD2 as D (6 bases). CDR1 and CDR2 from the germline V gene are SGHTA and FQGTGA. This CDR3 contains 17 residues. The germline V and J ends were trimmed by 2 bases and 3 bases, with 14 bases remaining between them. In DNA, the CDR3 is TGTGCCAGCAGCTTACGCAGGGAGGAGGGTGGGGCCAACGTCCTGACTTTC. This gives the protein CASSLRREEGGANVLTF.

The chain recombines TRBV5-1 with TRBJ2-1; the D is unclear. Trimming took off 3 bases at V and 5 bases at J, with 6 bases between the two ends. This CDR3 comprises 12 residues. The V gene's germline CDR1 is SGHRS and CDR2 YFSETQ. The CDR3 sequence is CASSSGNNEQFF. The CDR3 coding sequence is TGCGCCAGCAGCTCAGGAAACAATGAGCAGTTCTTC. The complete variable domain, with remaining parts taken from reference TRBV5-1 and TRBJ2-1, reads KAGVTQTPRYLIKTRGQQVTLSCSPISGHRSVSWYQQTPGQGLQFLFEYFSETQRNKGNFPGRFSGRQFSNSRSEMNVSTLELGDSALYLCASSSGNNEQFFGPGTRLTVL.

The CDR3 nucleotides are TGTGCCACCACCCAGGGAAGCGGGTTCATCCGTGGCACAGATACGCAGTATTTT. This encodes CATTQGSGFIRGTDTQYF. The chain recombines TRBV15 with TRBJ2-3, with a possible D match to TRBD2 (6 bases). Germline V gives CDR1 LNHNV, CDR2 YYDKDF (reference sequence). V lost 7 bases to trimming and J lost 1 base, with 24 bases between them. This CDR3 contains 18 residues.

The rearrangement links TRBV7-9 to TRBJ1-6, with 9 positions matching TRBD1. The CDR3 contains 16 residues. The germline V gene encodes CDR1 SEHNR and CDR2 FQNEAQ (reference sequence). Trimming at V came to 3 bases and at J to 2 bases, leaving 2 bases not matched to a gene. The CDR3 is CASSLGQGPYNSPLHF. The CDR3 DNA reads TGTGCCAGCAGCTTGGGACAGGGCCCCTATAATTCACCCCTCCACTTT.

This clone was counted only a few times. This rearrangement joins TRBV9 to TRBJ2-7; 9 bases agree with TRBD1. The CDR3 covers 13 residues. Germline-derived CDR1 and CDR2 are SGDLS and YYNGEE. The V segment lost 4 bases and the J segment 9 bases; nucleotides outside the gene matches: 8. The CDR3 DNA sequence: TGTGCCAGCAGCACGGGGACAGGGTATTCGCAGTACTTC. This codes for CASSTGTGYSQYF.

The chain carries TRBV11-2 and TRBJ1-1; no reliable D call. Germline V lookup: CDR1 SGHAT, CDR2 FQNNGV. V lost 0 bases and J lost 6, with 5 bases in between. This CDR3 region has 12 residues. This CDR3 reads CASSLDEPEAFF. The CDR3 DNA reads TGTGCCAGCAGCTTAGACGAGCCTGAAGCTTTCTTT.

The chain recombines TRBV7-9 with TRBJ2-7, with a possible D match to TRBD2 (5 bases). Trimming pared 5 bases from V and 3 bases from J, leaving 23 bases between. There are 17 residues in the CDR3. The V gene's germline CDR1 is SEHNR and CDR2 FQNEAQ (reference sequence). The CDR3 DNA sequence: TGTGCCAGCAGCCCCCGGGCGTCTTCTGGGGAGAACTACGAGCAGTACTTC. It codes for CASSPRASSGENYEQYF.

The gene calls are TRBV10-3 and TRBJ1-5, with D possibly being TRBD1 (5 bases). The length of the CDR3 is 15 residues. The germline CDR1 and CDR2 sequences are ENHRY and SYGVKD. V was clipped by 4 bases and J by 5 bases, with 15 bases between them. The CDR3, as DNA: TGTGCCATCAGTGCCCGACAGCCTCCGGATCAGCCCCAGCATTTT. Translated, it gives CAISARQPPDQPQHF.

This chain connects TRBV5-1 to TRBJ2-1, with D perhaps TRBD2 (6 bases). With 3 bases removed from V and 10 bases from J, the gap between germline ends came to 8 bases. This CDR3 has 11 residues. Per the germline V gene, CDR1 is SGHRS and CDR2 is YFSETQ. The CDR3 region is CASSSLAEQFF. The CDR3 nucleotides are TGCGCCAGCAGCTCTCTAGCGGAGCAGTTCTTC. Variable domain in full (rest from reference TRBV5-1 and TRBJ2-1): KAGVTQTPRYLIKTRGQQVTLSCSPISGHRSVSWYQQTPGQGLQFLFEYFSETQRNKGNFPGRFSGRQFSNSRSEMNVSTLELGDSALYLCASSSLAEQFFGPGTRLTVL.

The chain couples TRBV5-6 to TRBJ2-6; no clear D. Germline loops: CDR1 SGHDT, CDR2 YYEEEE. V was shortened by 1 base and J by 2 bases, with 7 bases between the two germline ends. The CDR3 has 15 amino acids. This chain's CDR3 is CASSLLPAGANVLTF. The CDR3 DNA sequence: TGTGCCAGCAGCTTGCTGCCAGCTGGGGCCAACGTCCTGACTTTC.

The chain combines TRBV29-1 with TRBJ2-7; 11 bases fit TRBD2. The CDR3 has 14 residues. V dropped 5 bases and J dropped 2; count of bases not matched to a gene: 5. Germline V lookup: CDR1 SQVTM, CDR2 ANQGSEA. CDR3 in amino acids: CSVTSGRSPYEQYF. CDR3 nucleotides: TGCAGCGTTACTAGCGGGAGATCCCCCTACGAGCAGTACTTC.

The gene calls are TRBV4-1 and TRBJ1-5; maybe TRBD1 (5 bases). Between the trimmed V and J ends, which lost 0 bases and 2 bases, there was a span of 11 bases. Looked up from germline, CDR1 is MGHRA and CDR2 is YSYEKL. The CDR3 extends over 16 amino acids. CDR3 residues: CASSQDPGNGNQPQHF. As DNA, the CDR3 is TGCGCCAGCAGCCAAGATCCAGGGAACGGCAATCAGCCCCAGCATTTT.